Below, 28 T cell receptor beta chains from the same sample are listed, as sequenced in a study of T cell repertoires in cytomegalovirus infection. TCRdb re-called the reads with MiXCR, one entry per CDR3 protein. This table has hundreds of thousands of distinct CDR3 sequences, approximately 24% appearing once. Sequencing was carried out using CD8+ T cells from PBMCs. The receptors stem from a human donor in good health (CMV status not recorded). Some clones in this sample may be carry-over from other donors' samples.

The chain joins TRBV27 to TRBJ1-2; maybe TRBD1 (5 bases). The CDR3 has 14 amino acids. Looked up from germline, CDR1 is MNHEY and CDR2 is SMNVEV (reference sequence). Trimming removed 6 bases from V and 8 bases from J, with 19 bases in between. The CDR3 coding sequence is TGTGCCAGCAGCCGGGACCCCCTTAGGTCCGGCTACACCTTC. It yields the protein CASSRDPLRSGYTF.

Only a few counts were recorded for this clonotype. The chain has TRBV10-3 and TRBJ2-3; the match to TRBD2 covers 9 bases. The CDR3 has 14 amino acids. Germline CDR1 reads ENHRY; CDR2 reads SYGVKD. V dropped 8 bases and J dropped 6; count of bases not matched to a gene: 9. CDR3 nucleotides: TGTGCCATCGGGTCACCTAGCGGGGATGATACGCAGTATTTT. Residues: CAIGSPSGDDTQYF.

On this clonotype: The junction differs from germline at one of its ends, possibly a read error. V and J are TRBV4-1 and TRBJ2-2; 11 positions match TRBD1. Per germline, CDR1 MGHRA and CDR2 YSYEKL. The CDR3 sequence is 18 residues long. This CDR3 is CASSPDRGRLSDTGELFF. CDR3 nucleotides: TGTGCCAGCAGCCCGGACAGGGGGCGCCTCTCGGACACCGGGGAGCTGTTTTTT.

There are many counts of this clonotype. The rearrangement links TRBV7-2 to TRBJ1-5; D is ambiguous. The CDR3 length is 14 residues. The ends were cut back, 2 bases at V and 6 bases at J, with 11 bases in the middle. Germline V gene lookup returns CDR1 SGHTA and CDR2 FQGNSA. CDR3 bases: TGTGCCAGCAGCTTAAATTCTATCGGTCAGCCCCAGCATTTT. As protein: CASSLNSIGQPQHF.

The rearrangement joins TRBV6-6 to TRBJ2-3; 8 nucleotides match TRBD2. V lost 7 bases and J lost 0; bases outside the gene matches: 9. The CDR3 loop spans 16 amino acids. The germline V gene has CDR1 MNHNY and CDR2 SVGAGI (reference sequence). This chain's CDR3 is CASTFSGDPSTDTQYF. CDR3 in DNA: TGTGCCAGCACTTTTAGCGGGGATCCTAGCACAGATACGCAGTATTTT.

In its sample, this clonotype was seen many times. The genes are TRBV12-3 or TRBV12-4 and TRBJ2-3; 13 bases fit TRBD2. The CDR3 spans 14 residues. J gave up 6 bases and V 3 bases, and 0 bases lay outside the gene matches. CDR3 sequence reads: CASSLGLAGDTQYF. CDR3 sequence (DNA): TGTGCCAGCAGTTTGGGACTAGCGGGGGATACGCAGTATTTT.

This clonotype was counted between two and nine times. V is TRBV12-3 or TRBV12-4 and J is TRBJ2-3, with D possibly matching TRBD2 (5 bases). The CDR3 extends over 17 amino acids. V was cut by 2 bases and J by 0 bases, with 15 bases left in between. The CDR3 sequence: CASSLSLAPPSTDTQYF. The CDR3, as DNA: TGTGCCAGCAGTTTATCTCTAGCCCCTCCTAGCACAGATACGCAGTATTTT.

The chain recombines TRBV6-1 with TRBJ2-3; D perhaps matches TRBD1 (5 bases). The CDR3 runs to 15 residues. With 7 bases removed from V and 4 bases from J, the gap between germline ends came to 18 bases. CDR1 is MNHNS, CDR2 SASEGT, per germline. In nucleotides, the CDR3 is TGTGCCAGCACTGGGGCCGCCGCCGTATCAGATACGCAGTATTTT. Amino acids: CASTGAAAVSDTQYF.

This clonotype was seen repeatedly, ten times or more. The chain uses TRBV5-1 and TRBJ2-5; 11 nucleotides align to TRBD2. The V segment lost 1 base and the J segment 3 bases; nucleotides outside the gene matches: 2. This CDR3 spans 15 amino acids. Germline V CDR1 and CDR2: SGHRS, YFSETQ. CDR3 in DNA: TGCGCCAGCAGCTTGACTAGCGGGGGAGAAGAGACCCAGTACTTC. It yields the protein CASSLTSGGEETQYF.

The V and J genes are TRBV2 and TRBJ1-1; tentative D call: TRBD1 (6 bases). The CDR3 loop spans 15 amino acids. CDR1 is SNHLY, CDR2 FYNNEI, per germline. Deletions cut 2 bases from V and 4 bases from J, with 14 bases between. This chain's CDR3 is CASSEWSGDGTEAFF. CDR3 coding DNA: TGTGCCAGCAGTGAATGGTCAGGGGACGGCACTGAAGCTTTCTTT.

This clonotype was recorded many times. This sequence joins TRBV7-2 and TRBJ2-5; 8 nucleotides agree with TRBD2. Looked up from germline, CDR1 is SGHTA and CDR2 is FQGNSA. This CDR3 has 15 amino acids. Losses at the gene ends were 3 bases for V and 5 bases for J; bases not matched to a gene: 8. Here the CDR3 reads CASSFRRGGRETQYF. CDR3 in DNA: TGTGCCAGCAGCTTCCGTCGGGGGGGCCGGGAGACCCAGTACTTC. Complete variable domain (other parts from reference TRBV7-2 and TRBJ2-5): GAGVSQSPSNKVTEKGKDVELRCDPISGHTALYWYRQSLGQGLEFLIYFQGNSAPDKSGLPSDRFSAERTGGSVSTLTIQRTQQEDSAVYLCASSFRRGGRETQYFGPGTRLLVL.

In its sample, this clonotype was seen many times. The genes are TRBV2 and TRBJ2-2, with 8 bases fitting TRBD2. The CDR3 is 15 amino acids. The J segment lost 4 bases and the V segment lost 4 bases, leaving 5 bases of the junction unmatched. Germline assignment: CDR1 SNHLY and CDR2 FYNNEI. The CDR3 sequence: CASSAQRGSTGELFF. CDR3 sequence (DNA): TGTGCCAGCAGTGCACAGCGGGGGAGCACCGGGGAGCTGTTTTTT.

This clonotype appeared many times. CDR3 sequence reads: CASSLYLTPSNTEAFF. The CDR3 bases are TGTGCCAGCAGCCTTTATTTGACACCGTCGAACACTGAAGCTTTCTTT. V gene TRBV7-8 combines with J gene TRBJ1-1; no clear D gene. The length of the CDR3 is 16 residues. Germline-derived CDR1 and CDR2 are SGHVS and FQNEAQ. Trimming took off 5 bases at V and 1 base at J, with 17 bases between the two ends.

The chain carries TRBV7-4 and TRBJ2-7; D call uncertain. CDR3 length: 15 amino acids. Per germline, CDR1 SGHVT and CDR2 SQSDAQ. Trimming removed 8 bases from V and 0 bases from J, with 17 bases in between. CDR3 in DNA: TGTGCCAGCGAGGCCTTAGGGCTCAGCTCCTACGAGCAGTACTTC. This sequence encodes CASEALGLSSYEQYF.

This rearrangement joins TRBV28 to TRBJ2-1, with D perhaps TRBD1 or TRBD2 (7 bases each). Germline CDR1 and CDR2: MDHEN and SYDVKM. CDR3 size: 14 residues. Trimming cost V 6 bases and J 4 bases, with 13 bases left between them. The DNA for the CDR3 is TGTGCCAGCAGGAACCAGGGGGGGTACAATGAGCAGTTCTTC. Amino acids: CASRNQGGYNEQFF.

This chain links TRBV7-9 with TRBJ2-5, with 9 bases fitting TRBD1. CDR1 and CDR2 (germline): SEHNR, FQNEAQ (reference sequence). The ends lost 5 bases at V and 5 bases at J; junction bases unmatched: 12. The CDR3 covers 16 residues. In DNA, the CDR3 is TGTGCCAGCAGCACAGCCGGGACAGGGCCCCCGGAGACCCAGTACTTC. It codes for CASSTAGTGPPETQYF.

The chain uses TRBV6-2 or TRBV6-3 and TRBJ1-2; D uncertain. This CDR3 has 13 residues. Germline V lookup: CDR1 MNHEY, CDR2 SVGEGT. Trimming removed 4 bases at V and 8 bases at J, with 14 bases between. This CDR3 is CASSWWVTDGYTF. CDR3 nucleotides: TGTGCCAGCAGTTGGTGGGTTACCGACGGCTACACCTTC.

Many counts were recorded for this clonotype. V usage is TRBV7-9 and J usage is TRBJ2-1; possibly TRBD2 for D (5 bases). V lost 5 bases, J lost 0 bases, and 11 bases lay in between. Per the germline V gene, CDR1 is SEHNR and CDR2 is FQNEAQ (reference sequence). CDR3 length equals 15 residues. Here the CDR3 reads CASSPGSGSYNEQFF. The CDR3 DNA sequence: TGTGCCAGCAGCCCGGGGTCGGGCTCCTACAATGAGCAGTTCTTC.

The chain combines TRBV7-6 with TRBJ2-3, with D unresolved. Germline V gene lookup returns CDR1 SGHVS and CDR2 FNYEAQ. The CDR3 is made up of 16 amino acids. V dropped 1 base and J dropped 9 bases, with 20 bases sitting between them. CDR3 DNA: TGTGCCAGCAGCTTAGAATTATCAGGTAGTGGTGCGACGCAGTATTTT. Translation gives CASSLELSGSGATQYF.

The rearrangement uses TRBV5-1 and TRBJ2-3; D uncertain. Trimming took 0 bases from V and 2 from J, leaving 13 bases between them. There are 16 residues in the CDR3. Germline V gene data show CDR1 as SGHRS and CDR2 as YFSETQ. For the CDR3, the DNA is TGCGCCAGCAGCTTGGAACCCGACGCTTTCACAGATACGCAGTATTTT. Its translation: CASSLEPDAFTDTQYF.

This clonotype was seen more than once but under ten times. The V gene is TRBV6-2 or TRBV6-3, the J gene TRBJ2-1, with D perhaps TRBD1 (6 bases). Trimming left V 8 bases short and J 0 bases short, with 11 bases between. CDR3 size: 14 residues. The germline gives CDR1 MNHEY, CDR2 SVGEGT. The CDR3 loop is CASSEDSSYNEQFF. CDR3 in DNA: TGTGCCAGCTCGGAGGACAGCTCCTACAATGAGCAGTTCTTC.

This clonotype was counted a single time. This chain connects TRBV10-3 to TRBJ1-5; the D gene is possibly TRBD1 (5 bases). The germline CDR1 and CDR2 sequences are ENHRY and SYGVKD. The V end was cut by 2 bases, the J end by 8 bases, with 13 bases between. This CDR3 comprises 14 residues. In nucleotides, the CDR3 is TGTGCCATCAGTGAGAGGGGCGGCGAGGAGCCCCAGCATTTT. As protein: CAISERGGEEPQHF.

In its sample, this clonotype was seen many times. The chain joins TRBV24-1 to TRBJ2-1, with TRBD1 matching over 8 bases. V lost 2 bases to trimming and J lost 8 bases; unmatched junction nucleotides: 7. Germline lookup yields CDR1 KGHDR and CDR2 SFDVKD. There are 15 residues in the CDR3. CDR3 sequence (DNA): TGTGCCACCAGTGATTACAGGGGGAGTACCGATGAGCAGTTCTTC. Translation gives CATSDYRGSTDEQFF.

This clonotype was detected only once. The genes are TRBV2 and TRBJ2-7; D not certain. The CDR3 loop spans 10 amino acids. Trimming removed 7 bases from V and 12 bases from J, with 13 bases in between. CDR1 and CDR2 (germline): SNHLY, FYNNEI. The CDR3 reads CASTGFYPYF. Written as DNA, the CDR3 is TGTGCCAGCACGGGTTTTTATCCGTACTTC.

This clonotype was counted at least ten times. V and J are TRBV7-6 and TRBJ2-1; D possibly corresponds to TRBD2 (5 bases). Germline assignment: CDR1 SGHVS and CDR2 FNYEAQ. The CDR3 is made up of 16 amino acids. Trimming removed 5 bases at V and 0 bases at J, with 14 bases between. CDR3 in amino acids: CASSLLQLGSYNEQFF. CDR3 DNA: TGTGCCAGCAGCCTCTTACAACTAGGCTCCTACAATGAGCAGTTCTTC.

This clonotype has at least ten counts. The V and J genes are TRBV7-8 and TRBJ1-5; D is uncertain. CDR1 is SGHVS and CDR2 is FQNEAQ in the germline V gene. This CDR3 is 15 amino acids long. V was cut by 0 bases and J by 2 bases, with 8 bases left in between. CDR3 sequence: CASSLAGMGNQPQHF. The CDR3 DNA reads as TGTGCCAGCAGCTTAGCGGGCATGGGCAATCAGCCCCAGCATTTT.

The gene calls are TRBV3-1 and TRBJ2-1; 9 bases are shared with TRBD1. Germline-derived CDR1 and CDR2 are LGHDT and YNNKEL (reference sequence). CDR3 length equals 14 residues. V trimming: 3 bases; J trimming: 8 bases; junction bases outside the gene matches: 5. The CDR3 here is CASSQRDREDEQFF. CDR3 bases: TGTGCCAGCAGCCAGAGGGACAGGGAGGATGAGCAGTTCTTC.

The chain couples TRBV29-1 to TRBJ1-5; D possibly corresponds to TRBD1 (5 bases). The CDR3 is 13 residues long. Germline V gene lookup returns CDR1 SQVTM and CDR2 ANQGSEA. Deletions cut 4 bases from V and 4 bases from J, with 11 bases between. CDR3 loop: CSVAGTFNQPQHF. CDR3 in DNA: TGCAGCGTTGCTGGGACCTTTAATCAGCCCCAGCATTTT.